The T cell receptor (beta chain) under discussion was sequenced for a study of response to subunit inactivated influenza vaccine (dated by TCRdb to 2017 to 2018). At the level of the whole study: The study used deep quantitative T cell receptor repertoire profiling to track responses to a trivalent subunit inactivated influenza vaccine.

This clonotype was found many times. Its binding antigen is unknown. No base qualities exist here, and no much larger clone lies one base off it. Libraries came from RT-PCR. Instrument used: Illumina HiSeq 2500. Clones were called with MiXCR by TCRdb after fastp trimmed the public reads at Q25, and only in-frame beta chains were retained. CDR3 protein duplicates are merged, each entry listing the most common genes and DNA. This sample has roughly 650,000 distinct CDR3 sequences in its table, and 15% to 17% of those were observed once. The leading ten clones occupy approximately 10% of the sample. Study-level results and caveats: The authors proposed that each seasonal influenza vaccination may bring in only a limited number of new T cells.

Via the germline V gene, CDR1 is SQVTM and CDR2 ANQGSEA. V is cut by 4 bases and J by 0 bases, and the space between the germline ends is 9 bases. Spanning cysteine to phenylalanine, the CDR3 consists of 13 amino acids. Just CDR3 DNA is preserved here, 39 bases in frame from base 1. The V and J segments used are TRBV29-1 and TRBJ1-1; too little of a D gene remains to name it. The TCR was taken from a man aged 50 or older who received an inactivated influenza vaccine. Donor details come from another sample of the same person, matched by shared clones. The specimen was PBMCs from blood, collected approximately 13 days after vaccination. The CDR3 here reads CSVAGVLNTEAFF. The nucleotide sequence is TGCAGCGTTGCAGGCGTTCTGAACACTGAAGCTTTCTTT.